This T cell receptor beta chain is drawn from a study of CD8 T cells in ankylosing spondylitis. One entry per CDR3 protein, called by TCRdb with MiXCR from the 5' RACE reads. The table lists more than 250,000 distinct CDR3 sequences, around 10% of them singletons. Sequencing used blood, either unsorted or a sorted T cell fraction (not recorded which). The TCR was taken from a female donor with ankylosing spondylitis or in good health (not recorded which).

In nucleotides, the CDR3 is TGCAGTGCTCTCAGGGGGCTAAATCAGCCCCAGCATTTT. It specifies CSALRGLNQPQHF. The chain couples TRBV20-1 to TRBJ1-5, with 8 bases matching TRBD1. V dropped 5 bases and J dropped 4; count of bases not matched to a gene: 4. The CDR3 contains 13 residues. CDR1 is DFQATT and CDR2 is SNEGSKA in the germline V gene (reference sequence).